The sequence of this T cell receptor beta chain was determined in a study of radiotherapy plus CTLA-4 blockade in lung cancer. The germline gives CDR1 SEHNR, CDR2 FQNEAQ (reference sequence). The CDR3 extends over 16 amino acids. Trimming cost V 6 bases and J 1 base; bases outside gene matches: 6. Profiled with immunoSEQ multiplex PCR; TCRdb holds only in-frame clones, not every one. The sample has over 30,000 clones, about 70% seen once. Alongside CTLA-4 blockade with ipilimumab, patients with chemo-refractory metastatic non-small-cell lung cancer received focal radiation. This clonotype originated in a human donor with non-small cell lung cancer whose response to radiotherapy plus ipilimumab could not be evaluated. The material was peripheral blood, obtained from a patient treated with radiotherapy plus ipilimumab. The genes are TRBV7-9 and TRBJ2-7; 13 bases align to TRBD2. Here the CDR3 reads CASSPGLAGESYEQYF. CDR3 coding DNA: TGTGCCAGCAGTCCCGGACTAGCGGGAGAGTCCTACGAGCAGTACTTC.